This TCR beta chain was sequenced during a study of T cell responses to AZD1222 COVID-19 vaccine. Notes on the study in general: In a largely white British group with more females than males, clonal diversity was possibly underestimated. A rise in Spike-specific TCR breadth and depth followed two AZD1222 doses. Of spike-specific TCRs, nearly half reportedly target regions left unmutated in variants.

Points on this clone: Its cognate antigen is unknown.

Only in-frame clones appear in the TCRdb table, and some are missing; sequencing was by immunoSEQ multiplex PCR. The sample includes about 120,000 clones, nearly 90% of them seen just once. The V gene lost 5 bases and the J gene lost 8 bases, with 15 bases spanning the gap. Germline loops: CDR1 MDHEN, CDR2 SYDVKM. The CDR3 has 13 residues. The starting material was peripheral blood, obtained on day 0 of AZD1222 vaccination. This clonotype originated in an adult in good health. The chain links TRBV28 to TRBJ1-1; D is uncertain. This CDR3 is CASSTGESLEAFF. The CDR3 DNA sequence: TGTGCCAGCAGTACCGGAGAAAGCTTGGAAGCTTTCTTT. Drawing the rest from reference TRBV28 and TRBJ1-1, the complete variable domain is DVKVTQSSRYLVKRTGEKVFLECVQDMDHENMFWYRQDPGLGLRLIYFSYDVKMKEKGDIPEGYSVSREKKERFSLILESASTNQTSMYLCASSTGESLEAFFGQGTRLTVV.